This T cell receptor (beta chain) came from a study of PD-1 blockade in classical Hodgkin lymphoma. Overall study results and limits: After ASCT, patients who started nivolumab under 1 year later were excluded.

The V gene end was trimmed by 8 bases and the J gene end by 0 bases; junction bases not matched to a gene: 6. This CDR3 has 15 residues. Germline V CDR1 and CDR2: LNHDA, SQIVND (reference sequence). Brentuximab vedotin exposure varied among the patients, all of whom had relapsed after autologous stem cell transplantation. TCRdb's table, derived via immunoSEQ multiplex PCR, lists solely in-frame clones and lacks some. The sample includes 50,000 or so clones, approximately 90% of them seen just once. A word on this clone: Its matching antigen is unknown.

The source of this sequence is a human donor with classical Hodgkin lymphoma. The sample here was peripheral blood mononuclear cells (PBMCs), taken before the second cycle of nivolumab. The chain recombines TRBV19 with TRBJ1-4; 7 nucleotides line up with TRBD1. The CDR3 DNA sequence: TGTGCCAGTGGGGGACAGACCCCAACTAATGAAAAACTGTTTTTT. This sequence encodes CASGGQTPTNEKLFF.